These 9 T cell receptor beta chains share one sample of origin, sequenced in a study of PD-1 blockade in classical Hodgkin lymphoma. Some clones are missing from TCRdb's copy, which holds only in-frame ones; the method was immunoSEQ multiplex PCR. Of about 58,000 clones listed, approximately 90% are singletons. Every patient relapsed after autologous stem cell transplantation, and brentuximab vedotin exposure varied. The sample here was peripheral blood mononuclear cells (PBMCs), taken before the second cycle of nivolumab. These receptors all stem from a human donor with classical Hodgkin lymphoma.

This CDR3 reads CASMGGAYGYTF. CDR3 DNA sequence: TGTGCCAGCATGGGGGGGGCCTATGGCTACACCTTC. V and J are TRBV27 and TRBJ1-2; D is possibly TRBD1 (6 bases). Germline V gene lookup returns CDR1 MNHEY and CDR2 SMNVEV (reference sequence). The CDR3 has 12 amino acids. V lost 7 bases to trimming and J lost 4 bases, with 10 bases between them.

The CDR3 nucleotides read TGCGCCGGCCGAGCGGGACAGGGGAAATCTAGCACAGATACGCAGTATTTT. As protein: CAGRAGQGKSSTDTQYF. The chain carries TRBV23-1 and TRBJ2-3; 10 bases match TRBD1. TRBV23-1 is known as an ORF, though its function is uncertain. Trimming removed 11 bases from V and 0 bases from J; junction bases left unmatched: 14. CDR3 size: 17 residues.

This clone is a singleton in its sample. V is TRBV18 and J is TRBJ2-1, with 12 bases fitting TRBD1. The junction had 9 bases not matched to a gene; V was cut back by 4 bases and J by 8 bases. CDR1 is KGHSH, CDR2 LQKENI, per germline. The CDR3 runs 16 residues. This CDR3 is CASSRAPGQGADEQFF. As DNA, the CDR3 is TGTGCCAGCTCACGGGCACCGGGACAGGGGGCAGATGAGCAGTTCTTC.

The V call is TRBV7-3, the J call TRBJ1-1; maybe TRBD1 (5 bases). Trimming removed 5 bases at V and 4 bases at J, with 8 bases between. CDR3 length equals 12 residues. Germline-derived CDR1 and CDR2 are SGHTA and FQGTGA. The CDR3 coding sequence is TGTGCCAGCAGCCTAGGGGCCACTGAAGCTTTCTTT. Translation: CASSLGATEAFF.

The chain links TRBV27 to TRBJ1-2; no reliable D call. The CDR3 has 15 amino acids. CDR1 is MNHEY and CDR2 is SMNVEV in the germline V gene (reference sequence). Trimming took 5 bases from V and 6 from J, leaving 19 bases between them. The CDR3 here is CASSPQELWDNGYTF. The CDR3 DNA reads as TGTGCCAGCAGTCCCCAGGAGCTATGGGATAATGGCTACACCTTC.

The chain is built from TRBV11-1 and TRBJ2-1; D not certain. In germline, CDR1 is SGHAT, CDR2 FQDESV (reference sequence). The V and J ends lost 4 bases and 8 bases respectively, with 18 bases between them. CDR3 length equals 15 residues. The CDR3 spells CASSSPAPVLDEQFF. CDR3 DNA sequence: TGTGCCAGCAGCTCTCCGGCCCCGGTTTTGGATGAGCAGTTCTTC.

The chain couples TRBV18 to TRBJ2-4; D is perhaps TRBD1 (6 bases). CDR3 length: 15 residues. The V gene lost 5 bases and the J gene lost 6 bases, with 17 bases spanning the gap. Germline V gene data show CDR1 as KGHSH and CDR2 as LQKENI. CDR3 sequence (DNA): TGTGCCAGCTCAGAAAGACAGGCCGAGGGAAACATTCAGTACTTC. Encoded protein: CASSERQAEGNIQYF.

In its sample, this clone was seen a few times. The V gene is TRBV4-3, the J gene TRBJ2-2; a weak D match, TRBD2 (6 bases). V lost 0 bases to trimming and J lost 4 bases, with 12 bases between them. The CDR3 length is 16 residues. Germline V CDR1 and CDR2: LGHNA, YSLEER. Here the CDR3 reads CASSQDGAEGTGELFF. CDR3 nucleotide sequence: TGCGCCAGCAGCCAAGATGGAGCGGAGGGCACCGGGGAGCTGTTTTTT.

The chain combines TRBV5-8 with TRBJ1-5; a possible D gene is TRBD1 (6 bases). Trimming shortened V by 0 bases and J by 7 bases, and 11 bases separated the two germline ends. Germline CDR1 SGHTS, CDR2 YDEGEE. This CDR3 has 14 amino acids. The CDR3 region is CASSLVKGEQPQHF. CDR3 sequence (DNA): TGTGCCAGCAGCTTGGTAAAGGGGGAGCAGCCCCAGCATTTT.